The entry that follows covers one T cell receptor (beta chain) sequence. V lost 7 bases to trimming and J lost 0 bases; unmatched junction nucleotides: 23. This CDR3 is 21 amino acids long. Germline V gene lookup returns CDR1 MDHEN and CDR2 SYDVKM. The source of the sample is a study of blood T cell repertoires in COVID-19. Study-level information: Spain, Italy and the United States supplied samples that represented acute and convalescent COVID-19. Sources were T cells, B-cell-depleted T cells, or PBMCs; the material itself was cDNA or gDNA.

The table came from immunoSEQ multiplex PCR; TCRdb's copy has only in-frame clones and leaves some out. Among about 140,000 clones, 85% to 90% were seen once, and the ten largest hold roughly 11%. The receptor was isolated from a woman over 75 with acute or convalescent COVID-19. This sequence joins TRBV28 and TRBJ1-5; 8 bases line up with TRBD1. Sequencing used peripheral blood. The CDR3 nucleotides are TGTGCCAGCATCCCGTTGGTAAATAACAGGGGGTATAGGGATAGCAATCAGCCCCAGCATTTT. Translation: CASIPLVNNRGYRDSNQPQHF.